These 32 T cell receptor beta chains came from one sample sequenced in a study of CD8+ T cells in alopecia areata. Reverse transcription of extracted RNA yielded cDNA, which provided the sequencing template. The method was immunoSEQ multiplex PCR; TCRdb's version includes in-frame clones alone and lacks a portion of them. The table shows under 200,000 clones, with 60% to 75% occurring only once. The treatment: oral pan-JAK inhibitor, 5-10 mg twice daily. Material: CD4+ T cells sorted from blood, obtained at week 24, from a patient treated with tofacitinib. These receptor sequences come from a human donor with alopecia areata.

V gene TRBV30 combines with J gene TRBJ2-5; no clear D gene. The CDR3 totals 14 residues. Germline V gene data show CDR1 as GTSNPN and CDR2 as SVGIG (reference sequence). V shed 3 bases and J shed 5 bases, with 16 bases lying between them. CDR3 sequence (DNA): TGTGCCTGGAGCACCACCGGCGGCCTGGAGACCCAGTACTTC. Its translation is CAWSTTGGLETQYF.

Worth noting for this clone: This specimen includes other DNA sequences encoding the same CDR3. V gene TRBV28 combines with J gene TRBJ2-2; no reliable D call. Trimming pared 2 bases from V and 6 bases from J, leaving 1 base between. The CDR3 consists of 11 residues. Germline lookup yields CDR1 MDHEN and CDR2 SYDVKM. The CDR3 coding sequence is TGTGCCAGCAGTTTAGCCGGGGAGCTGTTTTTT. Encoded protein: CASSLAGELFF.

This clone occurred once. The rearrangement uses TRBV19 and TRBJ2-6, with a tentative D call TRBD1 (6 bases). The CDR3 runs 17 residues. Per germline, CDR1 LNHDA and CDR2 SQIVND (reference sequence). The V gene lost 5 bases and the J gene lost 0 bases, with 14 bases spanning the gap. This chain's CDR3 is CASSPGQWSSGANVLTF. The CDR3 DNA follows: TGTGCCAGTAGTCCTGGACAGTGGAGCTCTGGGGCCAACGTCCTGACTTTC.

This clone was picked up a small number of times. The chain combines TRBV29-1 with TRBJ2-1; D assignment may be TRBD1 or TRBD2 (6 bases each). The CDR3 sequence is 14 residues long. The germline V gene encodes CDR1 SQVTM and CDR2 ANQGSEA. Trimming cost V 4 bases and J 7 bases, with 17 bases left between them. CDR3 in DNA: TGCAGCGTTGCACCTACCTCGGGGGCTAATGAGCAGTTCTTC. It translates to CSVAPTSGANEQFF.

The V call is TRBV19, the J call TRBJ2-7, with TRBD2 identical over 13 bases. CDR3 length: 16 amino acids. The J segment lost 4 bases and the V segment lost 3 bases, leaving 6 bases of the junction unmatched. Germline CDR1 LNHDA, CDR2 SQIVND (reference sequence). The CDR3 is CASSILGTSGVYEQYF. The CDR3 nucleotides are TGTGCCAGTAGTATTCTTGGGACTAGCGGGGTGTACGAGCAGTACTTC. The variable domain in full, completed from reference TRBV19 and TRBJ2-7, reads DGGITQSPKYLFRKEGQNVTLSCEQNLNHDAMYWYRQDPGQGLRLIYYSQIVNDFQKGDIAEGYSVSREKKESFPLTVTSAQKNPTAFYLCASSILGTSGVYEQYFGPGTRLTVT.

This clone came up once. The CDR3 is CASSLSDWYMGTEAFF. For the CDR3, the DNA is TGTGCCAGCAGCTTATCGGATTGGTATATGGGCACTGAAGCTTTCTTT. The rearrangement links TRBV7-8 to TRBJ1-1; D ambiguous. This CDR3 is 16 amino acids long. Germline V gene sequence: CDR1 SGHVS, CDR2 FQNEAQ. The V and J ends lost 2 bases and 4 bases respectively, with 17 bases between them.

The chain carries TRBV4-1 and TRBJ2-5; TRBD1 agrees at 10 bases. Germline V gives CDR1 MGHRA, CDR2 YSYEKL. The V segment lost 2 bases and the J segment 4 bases; nucleotides outside the gene matches: 7. The CDR3 is made up of 16 amino acids. CDR3 sequence: CASSQLGQGGRETQYF. CDR3 coding DNA: TGCGCCAGCAGCCAACTAGGACAGGGGGGGAGAGAGACCCAGTACTTC.

The chain has TRBV30 and TRBJ1-6, with D possibly being TRBD1 (6 bases). Germline V lookup: CDR1 GTSNPN, CDR2 SVGIG (reference sequence). The CDR3 consists of 14 residues. The V gene lost 0 bases and the J gene lost 11 bases, with 14 bases spanning the gap. The chain's CDR3 is CAWSVSIRTAPLHF. The CDR3, as DNA: TGTGCCTGGAGTGTCTCTATCCGGACAGCACCCCTCCACTTT.

The V call is TRBV9, the J call TRBJ2-7; TRBD2 matches 7 bases. Trimming took 4 bases from V and 3 from J; bases not matched to a gene: 13. The length of the CDR3 is 16 residues. Germline assignment: CDR1 SGDLS and CDR2 YYNGEE. CDR3 in DNA: TGTGCCAGCAGCTACCTTTCCGGGGGGACCAGCTACGAGCAGTACTTC. Its translation: CASSYLSGGTSYEQYF.

CDR3 DNA sequence: TGTGCCAGCAGCGTAGAACCACAGGGGCTGAACACTGAAGCTTTCTTT. Translation gives CASSVEPQGLNTEAFF. This chain links TRBV9 with TRBJ1-1, with 7 bases aligning to TRBD1. Trimming removed 0 bases from V and 0 bases from J; junction bases left unmatched: 5. CDR3 length: 16 amino acids. The V gene's germline CDR1 is SGDLS and CDR2 YYNGEE. The entire variable domain, with the rest obtained from reference TRBV9 and TRBJ1-1, is as follows: DSGVTQTPKHLITATGQRVTLRCSPRSGDLSVYWYQQSLDQGLQFLIQYYNGEERAKGNILERFSAQQFPDLHSELNLSSLELGDSALYFCASSVEPQGLNTEAFFGQGTRLTVV.

This chain links TRBV9 with TRBJ1-1; TRBD1 aligns across 7 bases. From germline, CDR1 is SGDLS and CDR2 YYNGEE. The CDR3 is 15 amino acids. V lost 4 bases, J lost 0 bases, and 6 bases stayed unmatched. Written as DNA, the CDR3 is TGTGCCAGCAGCCCCGAGGGACAGATGAACACTGAAGCTTTCTTT. It yields the protein CASSPEGQMNTEAFF.

This clone has just a few counts. The chain combines TRBV6-5 with TRBJ2-7, with 8 bases matching TRBD1. Trimming removed 6 bases from V and 3 bases from J; junction bases left unmatched: 7. The CDR3 consists of 14 residues. CDR1 and CDR2 (germline): MNHEY, SVGAGI. The chain's CDR3 is CASSLQGGFYEQYF. CDR3 nucleotide sequence: TGTGCCAGCAGCCTACAGGGGGGATTCTACGAGCAGTACTTC.

The gene calls are TRBV5-1 and TRBJ2-2; D remains ambiguous. Trimming stripped 1 base from V and 0 bases from J, with 13 bases between. Germline V gene sequence: CDR1 SGHRS, CDR2 YFSETQ. This CDR3 has 17 residues. The CDR3: CASSLLLTASNTGELFF. The CDR3 bases are TGCGCCAGCAGCTTGTTGTTAACGGCCTCGAACACCGGGGAGCTGTTTTTT.

This sequence joins TRBV11-2 and TRBJ1-6; 8 nucleotides align to TRBD1. CDR1 is SGHAT and CDR2 is FQNNGV in the germline V gene. V shed 5 bases and J 7 bases; nucleotides not matched to a gene: 7. The CDR3 length is 15 residues. CDR3 DNA: TGTGCCAGCAGCACCAGGACAGGGTACAATTCACCCCTCCACTTT. Encoded protein: CASSTRTGYNSPLHF.

The chain uses TRBV2 and TRBJ2-3; D uncertain. In germline, CDR1 is SNHLY, CDR2 FYNNEI. CDR3 length: 15 residues. The V and J ends lost 0 bases and 8 bases respectively, with 15 bases between them. The CDR3 reads CASSEAGQKRITQYF. The DNA for the CDR3 is TGTGCCAGCAGTGAAGCGGGCCAAAAACGGATTACGCAGTATTTT.

This chain links TRBV30 with TRBJ2-5; possibly TRBD2 for D (5 bases). Germline V gene data show CDR1 as GTSNPN and CDR2 as SVGIG (reference sequence). CDR3 size: 13 residues. Between the trimmed V and J ends, which lost 1 base and 5 bases, there was a span of 11 bases. The CDR3 sequence is CAWSATRGETQYF. Written as DNA, the CDR3 is TGTGCCTGGAGTGCCACAAGAGGGGAGACCCAGTACTTC.

V gene TRBV10-3 combines with J gene TRBJ2-3, with D maybe TRBD2 (6 bases). This CDR3 has 16 residues. Germline V lookup: CDR1 ENHRY, CDR2 SYGVKD. V was shortened by 0 bases and J by 2 bases, with 12 bases between the two germline ends. CDR3 in amino acids: CAISESGTGNTDTQYF. CDR3 DNA: TGTGCCATCAGTGAGTCCGGGACTGGGAACACAGATACGCAGTATTTT.

The chain is built from TRBV6-6 and TRBJ1-5; no clear D. The CDR3 is 16 residues long. Germline values: CDR1 MNHNY, CDR2 SVGAGI (reference sequence). Between the trimmed V and J ends, which lost 7 bases and 1 base, there was a span of 17 bases. CDR3 DNA: TGTGCCAGCACCACCCGAGAAGTTTCCAGCAATCAGCCCCAGCATTTT. It yields the protein CASTTREVSSNQPQHF.

The chain uses TRBV11-1 and TRBJ2-1; D is possibly TRBD1 or TRBD2 (5 bases each). The CDR3 runs 13 residues. Germline V gene data show CDR1 as SGHAT and CDR2 as FQDESV (reference sequence). Trimming took 4 bases from V and 8 from J, leaving 12 bases between them. DNA of the CDR3: TGTGCCAGCAGCTCAAGGGGAGCGTATGAGCAGTTCTTC. Its translation: CASSSRGAYEQFF.

This clone was seen only a few times. The rearrangement joins TRBV4-1 to TRBJ2-5; D call uncertain. CDR3 size: 15 residues. Germline CDR1 and CDR2: MGHRA and YSYEKL. V lost 0 bases, J lost 0 bases, and 8 bases lay in between. DNA of the CDR3: TGCGCCAGCAGCCAAGATGGCAAGTACCAAGAGACCCAGTACTTC. Its protein is CASSQDGKYQETQYF.

There are a few counts of this clone. This rearrangement joins TRBV29-1 to TRBJ2-5; D is possibly TRBD1 or TRBD2 (5 bases each). With 7 bases removed from V and 5 bases from J, the gap between germline ends came to 14 bases. The CDR3 is 12 residues long. Germline CDR1 reads SQVTM; CDR2 reads ANQGSEA. The DNA of the CDR3 is TGCAGCGCAAGGGACCCGGGGGAGACCCAGTACTTC. Its protein is CSARDPGETQYF.

This clone has just a few counts. The chain employs TRBV5-1 and TRBJ2-3; TRBD2 agrees at 13 bases. This CDR3 is 17 amino acids long. V lost 4 bases and J lost 2; bases outside the gene matches: 7. CDR1 is SGHRS, CDR2 YFSETQ, per germline. Written as DNA, the CDR3 is TGCGCCAGCAGCGGACAGACTAGCGGGGGGATCACAGATACGCAGTATTTT. This encodes CASSGQTSGGITDTQYF.

V usage is TRBV27 and J usage is TRBJ1-1; maybe TRBD1 (6 bases). The ends were cut back, 6 bases at V and 2 bases at J, with 10 bases in the middle. The CDR3 runs to 13 residues. Germline CDR1 and CDR2: MNHEY and SMNVEV (reference sequence). CDR3 nucleotide sequence: TGTGCCAGCAGCCCACAGGGCAACACTGAAGCTTTCTTT. This encodes CASSPQGNTEAFF.

There are a few counts of this clone. The chain has TRBV5-1 and TRBJ1-2; D is unresolved. Germline V gives CDR1 SGHRS, CDR2 YFSETQ. The CDR3 sequence is 13 residues long. V dropped 4 bases and J dropped 5 bases, with 12 bases sitting between them. CDR3 sequence reads: CASSLTTLYGYTF. In DNA, the CDR3 is TGCGCCAGCAGCCTGACAACCCTATATGGCTACACCTTC.

This clone was counted between two and nine times. This chain links TRBV5-1 with TRBJ2-3; tentative D call: TRBD1 (5 bases). Germline V CDR1 and CDR2: SGHRS, YFSETQ. The CDR3 is made up of 15 amino acids. The V end lost 5 bases, the J end lost 2 bases, and 15 bases lay between the germline ends. CDR3 in amino acids: CASRDGRANTDTQYF. DNA of the CDR3: TGCGCCAGCAGGGATGGCAGGGCGAACACAGATACGCAGTATTTT.

The chain is built from TRBV19 and TRBJ1-1; D gene unclear. Germline lookup yields CDR1 LNHDA and CDR2 SQIVND (reference sequence). This CDR3 region has 14 residues. The V and J ends lost 0 bases and 3 bases respectively, with 8 bases between them. The CDR3 nucleotides read TGTGCCAGTAGTATAGATCGGGAGCACACTGAAGCTTTCTTT. It yields the protein CASSIDREHTEAFF. Based on the CDR3 plus reference TRBV19 and TRBJ1-1, the full variable domain is DGGITQSPKYLFRKEGQNVTLSCEQNLNHDAMYWYRQDPGQGLRLIYYSQIVNDFQKGDIAEGYSVSREKKESFPLTVTSAQKNPTAFYLCASSIDREHTEAFFGQGTRLTVV.

This clone was seen a handful of times. The rearrangement links TRBV29-1 to TRBJ1-2, with TRBD1 matching 10 bases. The CDR3 spans 13 residues. In germline, CDR1 is SQVTM, CDR2 ANQGSEA. Trimming took 6 bases from V and 7 from J; bases not matched to a gene: 8. The CDR3: CSVGTGEAPGYTF. The CDR3 nucleotides read TGCAGCGTGGGGACAGGGGAGGCCCCTGGCTACACCTTC.

Comment on this clone: This sample includes further DNA sequences coding for the same CDR3. This chain connects TRBV29-1 to TRBJ1-1; a weak D match, TRBD1 (5 bases). The V gene lost 5 bases and the J gene lost 0 bases, with 7 bases spanning the gap. The germline gives CDR1 SQVTM, CDR2 ANQGSEA. The CDR3 contains 12 residues. The CDR3 loop is CSVQGMNTEAFF. The CDR3 bases are TGCAGCGTTCAGGGCATGAACACTGAAGCTTTCTTT.

The gene calls are TRBV28 and TRBJ1-2, with no clear D. The CDR3 length is 13 residues. Germline V lookup: CDR1 MDHEN, CDR2 SYDVKM. V was trimmed by 5 bases and J by 1 base, leaving 8 bases between them. In nucleotides, the CDR3 is TGTGCCAGCAGTGTCGCATTTAACTATGGCTACACCTTC. Translated: CASSVAFNYGYTF.

V usage is TRBV5-1 and J usage is TRBJ1-1; D perhaps matches TRBD1 (5 bases). V dropped 3 bases and J dropped 1 base, with 10 bases sitting between them. This CDR3 has 14 residues. Germline-derived CDR1 and CDR2 are SGHRS and YFSETQ. The CDR3 sequence is CASSYQGSNTEAFF. The CDR3 DNA follows: TGCGCCAGCAGCTACCAGGGATCGAACACTGAAGCTTTCTTT.

This clone was seen only a few times. This chain uses TRBV7-2 with TRBJ1-6; D is unresolved. Trimming left V 5 bases short and J 5 bases short, with 13 bases between. Germline loops: CDR1 SGHTA, CDR2 FQGNSA. CDR3 length: 15 amino acids. CDR3 residues: CASSHTSQNNSPLHF. DNA for the CDR3: TGTGCCAGCAGCCACACCTCCCAAAATAATTCACCCCTCCACTTT.

The chain couples TRBV30 to TRBJ1-1; D is unresolved. Germline CDR1 reads GTSNPN; CDR2 reads SVGIG (reference sequence). Trimming cost V 3 bases and J 7 bases, with 9 bases left between them. CDR3 length: 11 amino acids. The DNA of the CDR3 is TGTGCCTGGAGCCCACGGGATGAAGCTTTCTTT. It yields the protein CAWSPRDEAFF.